These 23 T cell receptor beta chains originate from one sample sequenced in a study of cytomegalovirus exposure and HLA in healthy donors. PCR primers comprised 60 Vbeta and 13 Jbeta primers. Generated by immunoSEQ multiplex PCR, the TCRdb table keeps only in-frame clones and is missing some. The profile shows about 90,000 clones, around 70% of them singletons. The sequenced sample was PBMCs. The source of these receptors is a man younger than 40 in good health and CMV-seropositive.

V gene TRBV6-5 combines with J gene TRBJ1-5; tentative D call: TRBD1 (5 bases). From germline, CDR1 is MNHEY and CDR2 SVGAGI. The CDR3 length is 13 residues. V lost 6 bases to trimming and J lost 10 bases, with 16 bases between them. The CDR3 loop reads CASRDFSGGPQHF. DNA of the CDR3: TGTGCCAGCAGGGACTTTTCGGGGGGTCCCCAGCATTTT.

The rearrangement links TRBV7-2 to TRBJ2-3; 10 bases map to TRBD2. The CDR3 is 18 residues long. Germline CDR1 SGHTA, CDR2 FQGNSA. V was clipped by 2 bases and J by 2 bases; unmatched bases: 10. The DNA for the CDR3 is TGTGCCAGCAGCTTAATAGGAAGCGGGGGGGGTACCACAGATACGCAGTATTTT. Translated: CASSLIGSGGGTTDTQYF.

This clone was seen a handful of times. CDR3 sequence (DNA): TGTGCCAGCAGCGATGGACTGGGTAATTCACCCCTCCACTTT. Amino acid sequence: CASSDGLGNSPLHF. The chain employs TRBV9 and TRBJ1-6, with unresolved D. The V end lost 3 bases, the J end lost 6 bases, and 10 bases lay between the germline ends. The CDR3 has 14 residues. Germline CDR1 reads SGDLS; CDR2 reads YYNGEE. The entire variable domain, with the rest obtained from reference TRBV9 and TRBJ1-6, is as follows: DSGVTQTPKHLITATGQRVTLRCSPRSGDLSVYWYQQSLDQGLQFLIQYYNGEERAKGNILERFSAQQFPDLHSELNLSSLELGDSALYFCASSDGLGNSPLHFGNGTRLTVT.

The CDR3 here is CASTRGSNSQPQHF. In nucleotides, the CDR3 is TGTGCCAGCACTAGAGGGTCAAATAGTCAGCCCCAGCATTTT. The V call is TRBV28, the J call TRBJ1-5; the D is unclear. Germline CDR1 is MDHEN and CDR2 is SYDVKM. This CDR3 contains 14 residues. The V end was cut by 7 bases, the J end by 6 bases, with 16 bases between.

This chain connects TRBV7-8 to TRBJ2-3; D unclear. The CDR3 runs to 14 residues. CDR1 is SGHVS and CDR2 is FQNEAQ in the germline V gene. V gave up 0 bases and J gave up 4 bases, with 8 bases separating them. The CDR3 coding sequence is TGTGCCAGCAGCTTAGCCAACTACGCAGATACGCAGTATTTT. Encoded protein: CASSLANYADTQYF.

The chain couples TRBV11-2 to TRBJ1-3; no clear D. The germline V gene encodes CDR1 SGHAT and CDR2 FQNNGV. CDR3 length: 17 amino acids. V shed 0 bases and J shed 2 bases, with 14 bases lying between them. The CDR3 region is CASSLDLMHTTGNTIYF. DNA of the CDR3: TGTGCCAGCAGCTTAGATCTAATGCATACTACTGGAAACACCATATATTTT.

The chain employs TRBV25-1 and TRBJ1-2; TRBD1 might be the D (6 bases). CDR3 length: 16 residues. V was trimmed by 5 bases and J by 0 bases, leaving 16 bases between them. CDR1 is MGHDK, CDR2 SYGVNS, per germline. As DNA, the CDR3 is TGTGCCAGCAGTCCACCTGGGGACATAGCTAACTATGGCTACACCTTC. Amino acid sequence: CASSPPGDIANYGYTF.

The genes are TRBV27 and TRBJ2-1; 9 nucleotides align to TRBD2. The CDR3 is 17 amino acids. Germline V gene sequence: CDR1 MNHEY, CDR2 SMNVEV (reference sequence). With 3 bases clipped from V and 7 bases from J, the junction kept 13 bases outside the gene matches. CDR3 in amino acids: CASSFWPRDSGGNEQFF. The CDR3 region has the DNA TGTGCCAGCAGTTTTTGGCCTCGGGATAGCGGGGGTAATGAGCAGTTCTTC.

The CDR3 nucleotides read TGTGCCAGTAGTATAGATCGTCCGTTCTCTGGAAACACCATATATTTT. This codes for CASSIDRPFSGNTIYF. The chain is built from TRBV19 and TRBJ1-3; D not resolved. Trimming left V 0 bases short and J 0 bases short, with 9 bases between. Germline V gene lookup returns CDR1 LNHDA and CDR2 SQIVND (reference sequence). This CDR3 is 16 amino acids long. The full variable domain, with the rest looked up from reference TRBV19 and TRBJ1-3, is DGGITQSPKYLFRKEGQNVTLSCEQNLNHDAMYWYRQDPGQGLRLIYYSQIVNDFQKGDIAEGYSVSREKKESFPLTVTSAQKNPTAFYLCASSIDRPFSGNTIYFGEGSWLTVV.

CDR3 DNA: TGTGCCAGCTTATCTAGACAGGTGTCGGCCGGGGTATGCAATCAGCCCCAGCATTTT. This encodes CASLSRQVSAGVCNQPQHF. The J gene is TRBJ1-5, the V gene TRBV2; tentative D call: TRBD1 (6 bases). Germline loops: CDR1 SNHLY, CDR2 FYNNEI. CDR3 length equals 19 residues. Trimming left V 8 bases short and J 2 bases short, with 28 bases between.

The chain couples TRBV30 to TRBJ2-7; TRBD1 agrees at 9 bases. The CDR3 sequence is 14 residues long. Trimming removed 5 bases from V and 3 bases from J; junction bases left unmatched: 8. The V gene's germline CDR1 is GTSNPN and CDR2 SVGIG (reference sequence). The CDR3 region is CAWQNRGPFYEQYF. The CDR3 region has the DNA TGTGCCTGGCAAAACAGGGGGCCCTTCTACGAGCAGTACTTC.

The gene calls are TRBV28 and TRBJ1-2; 11 bases agree with TRBD1. V was pared by 8 bases and J by 3 bases, with 8 bases of the junction left unmatched. Germline CDR1 reads MDHEN; CDR2 reads SYDVKM. CDR3 length: 15 amino acids. In nucleotides, the CDR3 is TGTGCCAGCCTCCGATGGACAGGGGGCGACTATGGCTACACCTTC. Encoded protein: CASLRWTGGDYGYTF.

This chain joins TRBV2 and TRBJ2-7, with TRBD1 matching 7 bases. Germline V gives CDR1 SNHLY, CDR2 FYNNEI. CDR3 length equals 18 residues. V lost 3 bases and J lost 0; bases outside the gene matches: 14. CDR3 nucleotides: TGTGCCAGCAGTGACGAAGGGACCCCCAACAGGGGCTCCTACGAGCAGTACTTC. It encodes CASSDEGTPNRGSYEQYF.

In its sample, this clone was seen a few times. The conserved final phenylalanine or tryptophan is absent from the CDR3, which likely points to a read error. Because the CDR3's place on the DNA is in doubt, the DNA is left out and the CDR3 is given as listed by TCRdb. This chain joins TRBV19 and TRBJ1-3; the table's TRBD1 call for D was not verified on the DNA. Germline V lookup: CDR1 LNHDA, CDR2 SQIVND (reference sequence). Both ends counted, the CDR3 spans 10 residues. CDR3 in amino acids: CAGGTGGPIS.

CDR3 region: CASSPGRDFDTGELFF. The CDR3 DNA is TGTGCCAGCAGCCCGGGTAGGGACTTTGACACCGGGGAGCTGTTTTTT. This chain joins TRBV5-6 and TRBJ2-2, with a weak D call TRBD2 (6 bases). The germline V gene encodes CDR1 SGHDT and CDR2 YYEEEE. The CDR3 covers 16 residues. V was clipped by 4 bases and J by 3 bases, with 16 bases between them.

The rearrangement links TRBV5-1 to TRBJ2-2; D may be TRBD1 (5 bases). The V end was cut by 0 bases, the J end by 6 bases, with 9 bases between. Germline CDR1 is SGHRS and CDR2 is YFSETQ. The CDR3 covers 14 residues. CDR3 DNA: TGCGCCAGCAGCTTGGAAAGGGGCGCCGGGGAGCTGTTTTTT. Amino acids: CASSLERGAGELFF.

This clone was observed a few times. This sequence joins TRBV25-1 and TRBJ2-7; D uncertain. The CDR3 sequence is 11 residues long. The germline V gene has CDR1 MGHDK and CDR2 SYGVNS. V lost 6 bases and J 2 bases, leaving 5 bases between the germline ends. CDR3 in DNA: TGTGCCAGCAGCGCGACCTACGAGCAGTACTTC. It encodes CASSATYEQYF.

The chain is built from TRBV28 and TRBJ2-2; TRBD1 might be the D (6 bases). The CDR3 runs 15 residues. Looked up from germline, CDR1 is MDHEN and CDR2 is SYDVKM. V was clipped by 6 bases and J by 5 bases, with 16 bases between them. In nucleotides, the CDR3 is TGTGCCAGCAGCCGTCCCGGGACACTTACCGGGGAGCTGTTTTTT. It codes for CASSRPGTLTGELFF.

V is TRBV30 and J is TRBJ1-5, with a tentative D call TRBD1 (6 bases). The germline V and J ends were trimmed by 3 bases and 1 base, with 22 bases remaining between them. The CDR3 consists of 18 residues. CDR1 is GTSNPN and CDR2 is SVGIG in the germline V gene (reference sequence). The CDR3 spells CAWREGIGGVASNQPQHF. The CDR3 DNA sequence: TGTGCCTGGAGAGAAGGGATAGGGGGAGTAGCGAGCAATCAGCCCCAGCATTTT.

The chain has TRBV6-5 and TRBJ1-6, with D hard to call. With 6 bases removed from V and 8 bases from J, the gap between germline ends came to 14 bases. From germline, CDR1 is MNHEY and CDR2 SVGAGI. This CDR3 spans 14 amino acids. Here the CDR3 DNA reads TGTGCCAGCAGCCCCTCGAGATTACATTCACCCCTCCACTTT. Its protein is CASSPSRLHSPLHF.

This clone is a singleton in its sample. The chain couples TRBV4-1 to TRBJ2-2; TRBD2 matches at 12 bases. Trimming cost V 6 bases and J 5 bases; bases outside gene matches: 7. Germline CDR1 and CDR2: MGHRA and YSYEKL. This CDR3 has 16 amino acids. CDR3 DNA: TGCGCCAGCAGGATTAGACTAGCGGGAGATACCGGGGAGCTGTTTTTT. As protein: CASRIRLAGDTGELFF.

The chain uses TRBV5-6 and TRBJ1-1; D call uncertain. Between the trimmed V and J ends, which lost 4 bases and 0 bases, there was a span of 10 bases. The CDR3 runs to 14 residues. The germline V gene encodes CDR1 SGHDT and CDR2 YYEEEE. CDR3 DNA: TGTGCCAGCAGCCCCCCGGGTGTGAACACTGAAGCTTTCTTT. Translated: CASSPPGVNTEAFF.

The chain's CDR3 is CASSRDRGTQHF. In nucleotides, the CDR3 is TGTGCCAGCAGTCGGGACAGGGGAACCCAGCATTTT. The chain recombines TRBV2 with TRBJ1-5, with 10 bases matching TRBD1. The junction had 3 bases not matched to a gene; V was cut back by 5 bases and J by 11 bases. Germline assignment: CDR1 SNHLY and CDR2 FYNNEI. CDR3 length equals 12 residues.